This T cell receptor (beta chain) was recovered during a study of vaccination and CD4 T cells after COVID-19. Treatment noted: approximately nine-day PBMC culture with coronavirus spike peptide pools or control peptides (ViraFEST assay). This clonotype turned up a few times. Its antigen is still unknown. Cultured CD4+ T cell DNA was sequenced using the Oncomine TCR Beta short-read assay. TCRdb independently ran MiXCR on the PCR reads; one entry per CDR3 protein. The sample yields around 12,000 distinct CDR3 sequences, approximately 53% seen once. V lost 1 base, J lost 4 bases, and 6 bases lay in between. The length of the CDR3 is 13 residues. From germline, CDR1 is SEHNR and CDR2 FQNEAQ (reference sequence).

V is TRBV7-9 and J is TRBJ2-3, with a tentative D call TRBD2 (5 bases). The sample was CD4+ T cells from blood, cultured in vitro. This TCR derives from a human donor who had recovered from COVID-19. CDR3 coding DNA: TGTGCCAGCAGCTTAGGAGGGCCAGATACGCAGTATTTT. Protein product: CASSLGGPDTQYF.